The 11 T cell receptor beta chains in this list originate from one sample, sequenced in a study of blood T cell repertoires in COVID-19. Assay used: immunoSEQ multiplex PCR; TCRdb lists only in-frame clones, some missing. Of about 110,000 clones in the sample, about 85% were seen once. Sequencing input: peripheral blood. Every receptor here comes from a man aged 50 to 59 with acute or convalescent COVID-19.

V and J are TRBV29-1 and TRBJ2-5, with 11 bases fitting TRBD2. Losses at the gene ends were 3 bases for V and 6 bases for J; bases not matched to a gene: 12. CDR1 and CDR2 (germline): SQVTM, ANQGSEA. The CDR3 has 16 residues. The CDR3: CSVERVLAGGFKTQYF. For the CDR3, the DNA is TGCAGCGTTGAGAGGGTGTTAGCGGGAGGGTTCAAGACCCAGTACTTC.

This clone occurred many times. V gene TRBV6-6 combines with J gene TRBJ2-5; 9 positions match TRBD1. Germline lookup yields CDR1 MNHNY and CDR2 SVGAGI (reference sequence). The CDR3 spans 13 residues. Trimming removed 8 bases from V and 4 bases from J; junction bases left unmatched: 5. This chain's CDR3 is CASWGTGLETQYF. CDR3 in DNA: TGTGCCAGCTGGGGGACAGGGTTAGAGACCCAGTACTTC.

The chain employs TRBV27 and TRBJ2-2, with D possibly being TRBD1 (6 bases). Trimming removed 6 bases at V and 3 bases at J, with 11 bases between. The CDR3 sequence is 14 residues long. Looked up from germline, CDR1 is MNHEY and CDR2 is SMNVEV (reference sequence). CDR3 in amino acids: CASRRGSYTGELFF. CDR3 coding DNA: TGTGCCAGCAGAAGGGGGTCGTACACCGGGGAGCTGTTTTTT.

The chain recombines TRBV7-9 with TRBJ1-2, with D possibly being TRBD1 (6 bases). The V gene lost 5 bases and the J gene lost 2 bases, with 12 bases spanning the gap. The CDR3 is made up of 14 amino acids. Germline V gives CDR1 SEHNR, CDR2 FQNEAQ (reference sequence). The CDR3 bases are TGTGCCAGCAGCCCAGGGACAACAAACTATGGCTACACCTTC. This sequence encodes CASSPGTTNYGYTF.

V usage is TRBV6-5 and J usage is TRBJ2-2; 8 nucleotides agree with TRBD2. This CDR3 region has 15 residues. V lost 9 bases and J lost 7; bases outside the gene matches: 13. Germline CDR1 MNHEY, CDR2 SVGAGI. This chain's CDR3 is CASSGPAGALGELFF. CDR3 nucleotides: TGTGCCAGTTCCGGCCCAGCGGGAGCGCTCGGGGAGCTGTTTTTT.

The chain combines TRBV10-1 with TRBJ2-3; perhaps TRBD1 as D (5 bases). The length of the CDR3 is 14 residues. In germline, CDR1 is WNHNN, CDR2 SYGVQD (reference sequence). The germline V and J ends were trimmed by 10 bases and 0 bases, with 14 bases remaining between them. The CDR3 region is CAKQGSRSTDTQYF. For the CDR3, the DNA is TGCGCCAAGCAGGGATCGAGGAGCACAGATACGCAGTATTTT.

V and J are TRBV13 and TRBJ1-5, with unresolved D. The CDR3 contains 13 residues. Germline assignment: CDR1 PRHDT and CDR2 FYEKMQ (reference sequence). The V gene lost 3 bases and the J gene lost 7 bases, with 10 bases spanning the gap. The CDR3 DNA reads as TGTGCCAGCAGCTTGTATAGAAACCAGCCCCAGCATTTT. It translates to CASSLYRNQPQHF.

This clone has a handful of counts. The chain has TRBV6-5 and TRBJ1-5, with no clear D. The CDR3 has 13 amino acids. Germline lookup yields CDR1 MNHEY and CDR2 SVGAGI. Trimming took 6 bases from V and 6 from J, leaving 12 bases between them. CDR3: CASRDTSTQPQHF. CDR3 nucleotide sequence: TGTGCCAGCAGAGACACGTCCACTCAGCCCCAGCATTTT.

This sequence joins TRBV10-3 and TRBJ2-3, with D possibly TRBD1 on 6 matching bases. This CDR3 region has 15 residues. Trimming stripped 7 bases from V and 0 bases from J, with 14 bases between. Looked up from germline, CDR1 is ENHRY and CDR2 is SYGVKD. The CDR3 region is CAINSDSPSTDTQYF. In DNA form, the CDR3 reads TGTGCCATCAATTCGGACAGCCCTAGCACAGATACGCAGTATTTT.

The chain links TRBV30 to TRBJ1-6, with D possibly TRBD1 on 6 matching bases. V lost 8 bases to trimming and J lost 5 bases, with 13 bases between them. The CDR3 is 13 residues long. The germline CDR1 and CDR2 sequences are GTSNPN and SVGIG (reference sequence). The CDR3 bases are TGTGCCAGAGGACAGTCCGATAATTCACCCCTCCACTTT. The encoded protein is CARGQSDNSPLHF.

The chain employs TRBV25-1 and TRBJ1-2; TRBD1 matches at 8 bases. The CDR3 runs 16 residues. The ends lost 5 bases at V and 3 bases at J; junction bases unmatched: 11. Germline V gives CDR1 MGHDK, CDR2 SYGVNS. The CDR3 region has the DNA TGTGCCAGCAGTCGTGGACCAGGGGGCACCCACTATGGCTACACCTTC. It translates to CASSRGPGGTHYGYTF.